This T cell receptor (beta chain) was identified in a study of blood T cell repertoires in COVID-19. Study in general: Samples of COVID-19 (acute and convalescent) were obtained from the United States, Italy and Spain.

Sequencing used immunoSEQ multiplex PCR; TCRdb keeps in-frame clones, though not all of them. Here the sample spans roughly 220,000 clones, roughly four fifths being singletons. Per the germline V gene, CDR1 is SQVTM and CDR2 is ANQGSEA. This CDR3 contains 16 residues. J was trimmed by 8 bases and V by 6 bases; bases with no gene match: 12. Grouping used clinical history reported by participants in a survey and questionnaire. The sequenced material came from PBMCs or T cells enriched from blood (not recorded which). The source of this sequence is a man in his forties or fifties who had recovered from COVID-19. The chain is built from TRBV29-1 and TRBJ2-2; 13 bases match TRBD2. CDR3 in amino acids: CSVRTSGSVGLGELFF. The CDR3 DNA reads TGCAGCGTCAGGACTAGCGGGAGCGTGGGTTTGGGGGAGCTGTTTTTT.